This T cell receptor beta chain is from a study of T cell repertoires in cytomegalovirus infection. Study-wide context: Matching HLA type and CMV infection were both indicated by public TCR beta signatures.

One entry per CDR3 protein, called by TCRdb with MiXCR from the reads. The sample carries approximately 590,000 distinct CDR3 sequences, almost 40% recorded once. Trimming removed 3 bases from V and 0 bases from J, with 4 bases in between. The V gene's germline CDR1 is ENHRY and CDR2 SYGVKD. This CDR3 has 13 amino acids. Comment on this clonotype: The antigen is undetermined.

This TCR was recovered from a human donor in good health (CMV status not recorded). Some clones in this sample may be carry-over from other donors' samples. The V and J genes are TRBV10-3 and TRBJ2-3; D remains ambiguous. The source material was cultured PBMCs, sampled from culture after CMV antigen stimulation. CDR3 sequence: CAISETSTDTQYF. Here the CDR3 DNA reads TGTGCCATCAGTGAAACTAGCACAGATACGCAGTATTTT.